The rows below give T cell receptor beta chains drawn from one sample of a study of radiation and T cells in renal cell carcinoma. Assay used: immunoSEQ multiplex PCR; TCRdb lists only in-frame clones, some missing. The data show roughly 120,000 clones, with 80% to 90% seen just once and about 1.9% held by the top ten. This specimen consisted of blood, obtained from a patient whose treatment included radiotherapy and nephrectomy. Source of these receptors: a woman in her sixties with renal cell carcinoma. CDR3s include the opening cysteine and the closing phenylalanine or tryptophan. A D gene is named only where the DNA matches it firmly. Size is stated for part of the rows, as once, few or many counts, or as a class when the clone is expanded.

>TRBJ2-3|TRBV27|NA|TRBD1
CASSPSTGPSTDTQYF
TGTGCCAGCAGCCCCTCGACAGGGCCCAGCACAGATACGCAGTATTTT
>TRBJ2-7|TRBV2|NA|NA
CASQRQASYEQYF
TGTGCCAGCCAGAGACAGGCCTCCTACGAGCAGTACTTC
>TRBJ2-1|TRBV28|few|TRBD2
CASSREIAGGLTYNEQFF
TGTGCCAGCAGCAGAGAGATAGCGGGGGGGCTCACCTACAATGAGCAGTTCTTC
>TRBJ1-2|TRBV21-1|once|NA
CASSKVLFPRGRCYGYTF
TGTGCCAGCAGCAAAGTTTTGTTTCCTAGGGGGCGTTGCTATGGCTACACCTTC
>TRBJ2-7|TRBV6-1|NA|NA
CASSEAYFSVTGSYEQYF
TGTGCCAGCAGTGAAGCGTATTTTTCGGTGACAGGTTCCTACGAGCAGTACTTC
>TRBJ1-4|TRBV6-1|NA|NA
CASSEPRGKLFF
TGTGCCAGCAGTGAACCTAGGGGAAAACTGTTTTTT
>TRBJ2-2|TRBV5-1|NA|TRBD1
CASSLEGTGDTGELFF
TGCGCCAGCAGCTTGGAGGGGACAGGAGACACCGGGGAGCTGTTTTTT
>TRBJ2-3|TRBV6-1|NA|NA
CASSVGDTDTQYF
TGTGCCAGCAGTGTGGGGGACACAGATACGCAGTATTTT
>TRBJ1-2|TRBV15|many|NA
CATSHRSDGYTF
TGTGCCACCTCACACCGATCAGACGGCTACACCTTC
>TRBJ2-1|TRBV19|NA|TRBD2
CASSSERGVFEQFF
TGTGCCAGTAGCAGCGAGCGGGGGGTCTTTGAGCAGTTCTTC
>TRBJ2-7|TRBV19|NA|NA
CASSIKGGEGPYEQYF
TGTGCCAGTAGTATTAAAGGGGGAGAGGGGCCCTACGAGCAGTACTTC
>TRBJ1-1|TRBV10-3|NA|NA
CAISRILQGGAEAFF
TGTGCCATCTCCAGAATTCTACAGGGAGGGGCTGAAGCTTTCTTT
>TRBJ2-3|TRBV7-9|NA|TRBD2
CASSLDRGGGTGADTQYF
TGTGCCAGCAGCTTAGATAGAGGCGGGGGAACAGGCGCAGATACGCAGTATTTT
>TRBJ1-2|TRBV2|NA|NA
CASHPEAPYGYTF
TGTGCCAGCCACCCGGAGGCCCCCTATGGCTACACCTTC
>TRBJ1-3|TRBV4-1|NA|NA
CASSQALSGNTIYF
TGCGCCAGCAGCCAAGCTTTGAGCGGAAACACCATATATTTT
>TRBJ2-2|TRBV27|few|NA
CASSLSSYTTGELFF
TGTGCCAGCAGTTTATCCTCGTACACCACCGGGGAGCTGTTTTTT
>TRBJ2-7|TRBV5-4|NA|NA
CASSPEGGHRSYEQYF
TGTGCCAGCAGCCCAGAGGGCGGACACCGGTCCTACGAGCAGTACTTC
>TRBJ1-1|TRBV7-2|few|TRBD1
CASSSGTGKNEAFF
TGTGCCAGCAGCTCCGGGACAGGGAAAAATGAAGCTTTCTTT
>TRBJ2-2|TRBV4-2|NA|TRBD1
CASSLTGTGAGELFF
TGTGCCAGCAGCCTTACCGGGACAGGGGCCGGGGAGCTGTTTTTT
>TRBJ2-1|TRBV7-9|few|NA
CASSSPGVGEQFF
TGTGCCAGCAGCTCACCCGGGGTAGGCGAGCAGTTCTTC
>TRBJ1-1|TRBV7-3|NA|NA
CASSLNGNTEAFF
TGTGCCAGCAGCTTAAACGGGAACACTGAAGCTTTCTTT
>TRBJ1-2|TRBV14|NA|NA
CASSPIPPNYGYTF
TGTGCCAGCAGTCCAATCCCCCCTAACTATGGCTACACCTTC
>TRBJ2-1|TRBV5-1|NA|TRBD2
CASDILAGSSNEQFF
TGCGCCAGCGATATTCTAGCGGGGAGCAGCAATGAGCAGTTCTTC
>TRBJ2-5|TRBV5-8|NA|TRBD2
CASSLTRTSGRQETQYF
TGTGCCAGCAGCTTGACCCGGACTAGCGGGAGGCAAGAGACCCAGTACTTC
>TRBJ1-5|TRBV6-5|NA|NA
CASSVNQPQHF
TGTGCCAGCAGCGTTAATCAGCCCCAGCATTTT
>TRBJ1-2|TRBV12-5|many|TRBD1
CASGLGTGFGGYTF
TGTGCTAGTGGTTTGGGGACAGGGTTCGGGGGCTACACCTTC
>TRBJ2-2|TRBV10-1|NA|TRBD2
CASRAGANTGELFF
TGCGCCAGCAGGGCGGGGGCGAACACCGGGGAGCTGTTTTTT
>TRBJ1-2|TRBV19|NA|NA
CASSIDDSYGYTF
TGTGCCAGTAGTATAGACGACAGCTATGGCTACACCTTC
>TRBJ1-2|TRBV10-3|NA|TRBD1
CAIGTGGKSGYTF
TGTGCCATCGGGACAGGGGGAAAGTCGGGCTACACCTTC
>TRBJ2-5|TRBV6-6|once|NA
CASSYPGSQETQYF
TGTGCCAGCAGTTACCCAGGAAGCCAAGAGACCCAGTACTTC
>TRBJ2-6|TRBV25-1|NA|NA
CASSEGVEGSGANVLTF
TGTGCCAGCAGTGAAGGGGTGGAGGGCTCTGGGGCCAACGTCCTGACTTTC
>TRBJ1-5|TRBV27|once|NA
CASSFFNQPQHF
TGTGCCAGCAGTTTTTTCAATCAGCCCCAGCATTTT
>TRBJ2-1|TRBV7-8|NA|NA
CASSPLAPSYNEQFF
TGTGCCAGCAGCCCACTCGCGCCCAGCTACAATGAGCAGTTCTTC
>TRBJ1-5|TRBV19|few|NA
CASSIETGNQPQHF
TGTGCCAGTAGTATTGAGACAGGCAATCAGCCCCAGCATTTT
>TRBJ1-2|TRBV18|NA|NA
CASSPRVNYGYTF
TGTGCCAGCTCACCAAGGGTAAACTATGGCTACACCTTC
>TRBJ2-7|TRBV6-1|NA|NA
CASNLERGAYEQYF
TGTGCCAGCAACCTCGAAAGGGGGGCCTACGAGCAGTACTTC
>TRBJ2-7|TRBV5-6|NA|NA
CASSSAEPRYEQYF
TGTGCCAGCAGCTCGGCGGAGCCCCGCTACGAGCAGTACTTC
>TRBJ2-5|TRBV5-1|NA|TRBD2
CASSPGASGGARSETQYF
TGCGCCAGCAGTCCTGGGGCTAGCGGGGGCGCACGGTCAGAGACCCAGTACTTC
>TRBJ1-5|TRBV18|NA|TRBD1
CASSLDREGQPQHF
TGTGCCAGCTCACTGGACAGGGAGGGCCAGCCCCAGCATTTT
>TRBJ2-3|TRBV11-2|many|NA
CASSRRTKGTDTQYF
TGTGCCAGCAGCCGCCGGACAAAAGGCACAGATACGCAGTATTTT
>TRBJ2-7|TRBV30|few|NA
CAWSGRSSYEQYF
TGTGCCTGGAGTGGACGGAGCTCCTACGAGCAGTACTTC
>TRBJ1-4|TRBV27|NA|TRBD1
CASSRDRPNEKLFF
TGTGCCAGCAGTAGGGACAGACCTAATGAAAAACTGTTTTTT
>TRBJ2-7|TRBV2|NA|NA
CASSFQGYEQYF
TGTGCCAGCAGTTTTCAGGGATACGAGCAGTACTTC
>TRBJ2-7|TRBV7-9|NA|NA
CASSPRRDNAYEQYF
TGTGCCAGCAGCCCACGCCGGGACAATGCCTACGAGCAGTACTTC
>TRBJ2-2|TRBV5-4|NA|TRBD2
CASSPGGGGVTGELFF
TGTGCCAGCAGCCCGGGAGGTGGGGGGGTCACCGGGGAGCTGTTTTTT
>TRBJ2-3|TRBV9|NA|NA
CASSVEMDFPTYTQYF
TGTGCCAGCAGCGTAGAGATGGATTTCCCCACATATACGCAGTATTTT